This T cell receptor (beta chain) is from a study of cytomegalovirus exposure and HLA in healthy donors. Whole-study findings and limits: Specific recognition of CMV antigens was confirmed in vitro for a few chains (all CMV-associated). The investigators catalogued under 200 TCR beta chains as cytomegalovirus-associated. According to a later analysis, TCR clusters from the first cohort tended to co-occur in the roughly 110 validation repertoires.

A single count supports this clone. Its antigen is as yet unknown. Profiling relied on immunoSEQ multiplex PCR, and the TCRdb table lists in-frame clones only, not all of them. Here the sample spans 160,000 or so clones, more than 75% being singletons. From germline, CDR1 is SGHNT and CDR2 YYREEE (reference sequence). With 9 bases removed from V and 0 bases from J, the gap between germline ends came to 9 bases. CDR3 length: 12 amino acids. V usage is TRBV5-4 and J usage is TRBJ1-2; no definite D call. The sample consisted of PBMCs. This TCR derives from a man between 18 and 29 years old in good health and CMV-seronegative. The CDR3 nucleotides read TGTGCCACCAGAATAGCTAACTATGGCTACACCTTC. Translating gives CATRIANYGYTF.